This entry lists 21 T cell receptor beta chains sequenced from one sample in a study of blood T cell repertoires in COVID-19. Produced via immunoSEQ multiplex PCR; TCRdb's table is partial and in-frame only. The sample shows fewer than 400,000 clones, more than 85% of them seen only once. The source material was PBMCs or T cells enriched from blood (not recorded which). These receptors originate from a woman between 25 and 40 years old who had been exposed to COVID-19.

The V and J genes are TRBV19 and TRBJ1-2; D may be TRBD1 (6 bases). The V gene's germline CDR1 is LNHDA and CDR2 SQIVND (reference sequence). The V end lost 7 bases, the J end lost 6 bases, and 18 bases lay between the germline ends. The CDR3 consists of 14 residues. The CDR3 sequence: CASTPRGFKDGYTF. CDR3 in DNA: TGTGCCAGTACCCCTAGGGGGTTTAAAGATGGCTACACCTTC.

V usage is TRBV7-8 and J usage is TRBJ1-2, with unresolved D. Germline V gene sequence: CDR1 SGHVS, CDR2 FQNEAQ. The CDR3 is 17 amino acids. Trimming stripped 1 base from V and 3 bases from J, with 18 bases between. DNA of the CDR3: TGTGCCAGCAGCTTAGTTCTCAGGCCCCAGTGGGACTATGGCTACACCTTC. Translated, it gives CASSLVLRPQWDYGYTF.

The chain is built from TRBV29-1 and TRBJ1-1, with 8 bases that match TRBD1. Germline trimming cut 4 bases from V and 6 bases from J; bases unmatched to any gene: 4. Germline CDR1 reads SQVTM; CDR2 reads ANQGSEA. The CDR3 has 12 residues. In DNA, the CDR3 is TGCAGCGTTGCCAGGGGGCATTCTGAAGCTTTCTTT. It is translated as CSVARGHSEAFF.

The sample holds one count of this clone. The V call is TRBV9, the J call TRBJ2-2, with 9 bases fitting TRBD2. J gave up 7 bases and V 0 bases, and 7 bases lay outside the gene matches. Germline loops: CDR1 SGDLS, CDR2 YYNGEE. The CDR3 spans 16 residues. The CDR3 loop reads CASSVGGGGAIGELFF. DNA for the CDR3: TGTGCCAGCAGCGTAGGTGGCGGGGGGGCCATCGGGGAGCTGTTTTTT.

The chain combines TRBV7-3 with TRBJ2-2; D might be TRBD1 (6 bases). The CDR3 loop spans 15 amino acids. Trimming stripped 5 bases from V and 0 bases from J, with 10 bases between. Germline lookup yields CDR1 SGHTA and CDR2 FQGTGA. CDR3 in amino acids: CASSRTAANTGELFF. The DNA of the CDR3 is TGTGCCAGCAGCAGGACAGCGGCGAACACCGGGGAGCTGTTTTTT.

This sequence joins TRBV6-2 or TRBV6-3 and TRBJ1-2, with D possibly matching TRBD1 (6 bases). Trimming pared 2 bases from V and 4 bases from J, leaving 8 bases between. Germline CDR1 and CDR2: MNHEY and SVGEGT. The CDR3 runs to 13 residues. DNA of the CDR3: TGTGCCAGCAGTTACCCGACAGGCTATGGCTACACCTTC. Protein: CASSYPTGYGYTF.

This chain connects TRBV3-1 (or the pseudogene TRBV3-2) to TRBJ1-1, with D possibly TRBD1 on 6 matching bases. This CDR3 comprises 14 residues. Trimming left V 6 bases short and J 9 bases short, with 20 bases between. Germline V lookup: CDR1 LGHDT, CDR2 YNNKEL (reference sequence). The CDR3 coding sequence is TGTGCCAGCAGTCCCCGAGGGGGTTACCCGAAAGCTTTCTTT. Protein sequence: CASSPRGGYPKAFF.

Comments on this clone: The identical CDR3 is also encoded by other nucleotide sequences in the sample. The chain joins TRBV19 to TRBJ1-2; perhaps TRBD1 as D (5 bases). The CDR3 runs to 12 residues. V dropped 6 bases and J dropped 5 bases, with 10 bases sitting between them. Per germline, CDR1 LNHDA and CDR2 SQIVND (reference sequence). CDR3 nucleotides: TGTGCCAGTAGCTCGGGGGGGTATGGCTACACCTTC. Translation: CASSSGGYGYTF.

This chain joins TRBV3-1 (or the pseudogene TRBV3-2) and TRBJ1-2; D is ambiguous. With 1 base removed from V and 7 bases from J, the gap between germline ends came to 10 bases. The germline CDR1 and CDR2 sequences are LGHDT and YNNKEL (reference sequence). The CDR3 is 13 amino acids. For the CDR3, the DNA is TGTGCCAGCAGCCAAGTCCCGACTTCTGGCTACACCTTC. As protein: CASSQVPTSGYTF.

This clone was seen a handful of times. The genes are TRBV27 and TRBJ1-1; D is unresolved. Germline V lookup: CDR1 MNHEY, CDR2 SMNVEV (reference sequence). The CDR3 has 15 residues. The V end lost 0 bases, the J end lost 1 base, and 9 bases lay between the germline ends. CDR3 region: CASSLSLVGNTEAFF. DNA of the CDR3: TGTGCCAGCAGTTTATCCCTGGTCGGGAACACTGAAGCTTTCTTT.

This clone showed up just once. This chain joins TRBV3-1 (or the pseudogene TRBV3-2) and TRBJ1-1; no clear D. The germline V gene has CDR1 LGHDT and CDR2 YNNKEL (reference sequence). V shed 0 bases and J shed 0 bases, with 17 bases lying between them. CDR3 length equals 18 residues. CDR3 protein: CASSQDRFVKSMNTEAFF. CDR3 DNA: TGTGCCAGCAGCCAAGATCGGTTCGTCAAATCAATGAACACTGAAGCTTTCTTT.

This clone was detected once. The chain is built from TRBV4-3 and TRBJ2-5; TRBD1 might be the D (5 bases). Germline V gives CDR1 LGHNA, CDR2 YSLEER. The CDR3 covers 16 residues. V lost 0 bases and J lost 4, with 15 bases in between. CDR3 residues: CASSQDRGSGRETQYF. The CDR3 region has the DNA TGCGCCAGCAGCCAAGATAGGGGTTCGGGTAGAGAGACCCAGTACTTC.

Notes on this clone: Other DNA sequences within the sample encode an identical CDR3. The V gene is TRBV5-1, the J gene TRBJ1-6; 9 positions match TRBD1. There are 16 residues in the CDR3. With V trimmed by 1 base and J by 9 bases, 8 bases remained unmatched. Looked up from germline, CDR1 is SGHRS and CDR2 is YFSETQ. The CDR3 DNA follows: TGCGCCAGCAGCTTGTTCGGAACAGGGGGCGGTTCACCCCTCCACTTT. It encodes CASSLFGTGGGSPLHF.

In its sample, this clone was seen once. The V call is TRBV3-1 (or the pseudogene TRBV3-2), the J call TRBJ2-2; 8 nucleotides align to TRBD2. V shed 7 bases, J shed 6 bases, and the junction held 7 bases outside the gene matches. This CDR3 comprises 14 residues. Germline lookup yields CDR1 LGHDT and CDR2 YNNKEL (reference sequence). CDR3 residues: CASTPGGVAGELFF. As DNA, the CDR3 is TGTGCCAGCACCCCGGGGGGGGTCGCCGGGGAGCTGTTTTTT.

The chain links TRBV9 to TRBJ1-5; D uncertain. Trimming took 0 bases from V and 3 from J, leaving 7 bases between them. The CDR3 totals 14 residues. Per germline, CDR1 SGDLS and CDR2 YYNGEE. CDR3 coding DNA: TGTGCCAGCAGCGTAGGGCAGGCCAATCAGCCCCAGCATTTT. This sequence encodes CASSVGQANQPQHF.

V usage is TRBV7-3 and J usage is TRBJ1-2, with 9 positions matching TRBD1. Germline assignment: CDR1 SGHTA and CDR2 FQGTGA. The CDR3 covers 15 residues. The ends lost 4 bases at V and 4 bases at J; junction bases unmatched: 7. CDR3 coding DNA: TGTGCCAGCAGCTCAACAGGGGGCTCGGGCTATGGCTACACCTTC. Protein sequence: CASSSTGGSGYGYTF. Based on the CDR3 plus reference TRBV7-3 and TRBJ1-2, the full variable domain is GAGVSQTPSNKVTEKGKYVELRCDPISGHTALYWYRQSLGQGPEFLIYFQGTGAADDSGLPNDRFFAVRPEGSVSTLKIQRTERGDSAVYLCASSSTGGSGYGYTFGSGTRLTVV.

The CDR3 reads CATSDSVDRAGYTF. Here the CDR3 DNA reads TGTGCCACCAGTGATTCTGTGGACAGGGCTGGCTACACCTTC. V usage is TRBV24-1 and J usage is TRBJ1-2, with 8 bases fitting TRBD1. The germline V gene has CDR1 KGHDR and CDR2 SFDVKD. The junction had 5 bases not matched to a gene; V was cut back by 2 bases and J by 7 bases. CDR3 size: 14 residues.

In nucleotides, the CDR3 is TGTGCCAGCAGTTACTCGACTCTCCACAATACGCAGTATTTT. Its protein is CASSYSTLHNTQYF. The chain joins TRBV6-5 to TRBJ2-3; no definite D call. Per the germline V gene, CDR1 is MNHEY and CDR2 is SVGAGI. V was pared by 0 bases and J by 7 bases, with 11 bases between. CDR3 size: 14 residues.

V is TRBV7-2 and J is TRBJ1-2; D not certain. The ends were cut back, 4 bases at V and 0 bases at J, with 18 bases in the middle. The CDR3 spans 17 residues. The germline gives CDR1 SGHTA, CDR2 FQGNSA. The CDR3 region has the DNA TGTGCCAGCAGCTCGAGCCCTCCCATTGCTACTAACTATGGCTACACCTTC. Encoded protein: CASSSSPPIATNYGYTF.

The V gene is TRBV27, the J gene TRBJ2-3; 8 bases agree with TRBD2. The germline gives CDR1 MNHEY, CDR2 SMNVEV (reference sequence). J was trimmed by 1 base and V by 6 bases; bases with no gene match: 6. This CDR3 spans 15 amino acids. The CDR3 DNA reads TGTGCCAGCAGCTTGAGGCGGGGGGGCACAGATACGCAGTATTTT. Translating it yields CASSLRRGGTDTQYF.

This sequence joins TRBV7-9 and TRBJ1-2; D is possibly TRBD1 (5 bases). Germline V gene lookup returns CDR1 SEHNR and CDR2 FQNEAQ (reference sequence). The CDR3 covers 14 residues. Between the trimmed V and J ends, which lost 0 bases and 7 bases, there was a span of 12 bases. As DNA, the CDR3 is TGTGCCAGCAGCTTAGCAATTCAGGGCTCTGGCTACACCTTC. Amino acids: CASSLAIQGSGYTF.